The 31 T cell receptor beta chains below come from one sample, sequenced in a study of T cells expressing NK-cell markers. Each CDR3 protein gets one entry in TCRdb, which reprocessed the 5' RACE reads and gives no DNA. The table lists a few hundred thousand distinct CDR3 sequences. Specimen: blood T cells: a sorted CD56 or NKG2C T cell subset, CD4+ or CD8+ T cells, or bulk PBMC T cells (not recorded which). Receptor source: a woman aged 45-60 years in good health.

The genes are TRBV5-1 and TRBJ2-5; TCRdb names TRBD1, which stays unverified in the absence of DNA. The CDR3 extends over 13 amino acids. Germline V lookup: CDR1 SGHRS, CDR2 YFSETQ. This chain's CDR3 is CASSNGQAETQYF.

This chain connects TRBV3-1 to TRBJ2-1. The germline CDR1 and CDR2 sequences are LGHDT and YNNKEL (reference sequence). This CDR3 is 11 amino acids long. CDR3 sequence reads: CASAYGDEQFF.

The V gene is TRBV20-1, the J gene TRBJ2-3; TCRdb designates TRBD2, a call that cannot be tested without DNA. In germline, CDR1 is DFQATT, CDR2 SNEGSKA (reference sequence). This CDR3 region has 12 residues. The CDR3 loop is CSARVTSEAQYF.

The chain is built from TRBV28 and TRBJ2-2; TCRdb picks TRBD2, but there is no DNA to check that call. Germline V gives CDR1 MDHEN, CDR2 SYDVKM. This CDR3 has 15 amino acids. The CDR3 reads CASSRLDRDTGELFF.

This chain connects TRBV2 to TRBJ2-1; TCRdb gives TRBD1 as the D gene, but with no DNA this cannot be confirmed. CDR1 and CDR2 (germline): SNHLY, FYNNEI. The CDR3 is 13 amino acids. CDR3 sequence: CASSVGGQGRQFF.

This chain uses TRBV7-9 with TRBJ2-2; TCRdb returns TRBD1, unconfirmable since there is no DNA. Germline values: CDR1 SEHNR, CDR2 FQNEAQ (reference sequence). The CDR3 sequence is 13 residues long. The CDR3 is CASRPSGSGELFF. The variable domain in full, completed from reference TRBV7-9 and TRBJ2-2, reads DTGVSQNPRHKITKRGQNVTFRCDPISEHNRLYWYRQTLGQGPEFLTYFQNEAQLEKSRLLSDRFSAERPKGSFSTLEIQRTEQGDSAMYLCASRPSGSGELFFGEGSRLTVL.

The V gene is TRBV20-1, the J gene TRBJ2-1. Germline CDR1 and CDR2: DFQATT and SNEGSKA (reference sequence). The CDR3 extends over 12 amino acids. The CDR3 here is CSRGNSYNEQFF.

The chain has TRBV6-5 and TRBJ1-5; TCRdb selects TRBD1, and the lack of DNA leaves this call unchecked. This CDR3 spans 14 amino acids. Germline V lookup: CDR1 MNHEY, CDR2 SVGAGI. CDR3: CASSSEGREQPQHF.

The V call is TRBV6-2 or TRBV6-3, the J call TRBJ1-5; TCRdb lists TRBD1, though no DNA is available to test this call. Germline V CDR1 and CDR2: MNHEY, SVGEGT. The CDR3 loop spans 17 amino acids. CDR3 sequence reads: CASSYSGGTGGNQPQHF.

The chain is built from TRBV29-1 and TRBJ2-3. CDR3 length: 16 amino acids. Germline V lookup: CDR1 SQVTM, CDR2 ANQGSEA. The CDR3 loop is CSVEDLHSSSTDTQYF.

This chain joins TRBV2 and TRBJ2-1. Per germline, CDR1 SNHLY and CDR2 FYNNEI. This CDR3 spans 13 amino acids. This CDR3 is CASSEVTYNEQFF.

The chain links TRBV4-1 to TRBJ1-1. The CDR3 has 14 amino acids. CDR1 is MGHRA and CDR2 is YSYEKL in the germline V gene. This chain's CDR3 is CASSLSSGATEAFF.

The chain employs TRBV4-1 and TRBJ2-2; TCRdb reports TRBD2, a call that lacks DNA to check it against. The CDR3 sequence is 19 residues long. Germline loops: CDR1 MGHRA, CDR2 YSYEKL. This CDR3 is CASSQEDLAGGLVTGELFF.

The chain combines TRBV12-3 or TRBV12-4 with TRBJ1-2; TCRdb's D call of TRBD1 is untestable without DNA. The CDR3 consists of 11 residues. This chain's CDR3 is CASSSWTGLTF.

The chain carries TRBV4-1 and TRBJ2-6; TCRdb indicates TRBD1, and absent DNA this call remains unverified. CDR3 size: 18 residues. Germline CDR1 is MGHRA and CDR2 is YSYEKL. CDR3: CASSQIGRAGRGANVLTF.

The chain carries TRBV5-5 and TRBJ2-2. The CDR3 is 17 amino acids. Germline V lookup: CDR1 SGHKS, CDR2 YYEKEE (reference sequence). This CDR3 is CASSLIWVGSNTGELFF.

This chain connects TRBV3-1 to TRBJ2-3. CDR3 length equals 13 residues. Germline CDR1 LGHDT, CDR2 YNNKEL (reference sequence). The chain's CDR3 is CASSQDRGDTQYF.

This chain joins TRBV19 and TRBJ1-2; TCRdb picks TRBD1, but there is no DNA to check that call. Germline lookup yields CDR1 LNHDA and CDR2 SQIVND (reference sequence). The CDR3 loop spans 15 amino acids. The CDR3: CASSRTGNGPYGYTF.

The chain is built from TRBV12-3 or TRBV12-4 and TRBJ2-5; TCRdb designates TRBD1, a call that cannot be tested without DNA. This CDR3 is 14 amino acids long. CDR3 protein: CASSPRIAGETQYF.

The chain joins TRBV2 to TRBJ2-3; TCRdb names TRBD2, which stays unverified in the absence of DNA. The CDR3 loop spans 14 amino acids. Looked up from germline, CDR1 is SNHLY and CDR2 is FYNNEI. The chain's CDR3 is CASRASGGTDTQYF.

The genes are TRBV19 and TRBJ2-1. The CDR3 contains 14 residues. Germline loops: CDR1 LNHDA, CDR2 SQIVND (reference sequence). This CDR3 is CATQGFSSYNEQFF.

The chain combines TRBV29-1 with TRBJ2-5; TCRdb designates TRBD1, a call that cannot be tested without DNA. Per the germline V gene, CDR1 is SQVTM and CDR2 is ANQGSEA. This CDR3 has 12 amino acids. CDR3 in amino acids: CSAGTNQETQYF. The complete variable domain, with remaining parts taken from reference TRBV29-1 and TRBJ2-5, reads SAVISQKPSRDICQRGTSLTIQCQVDSQVTMMFWYRQQPGQSLTLIATANQGSEATYESGFVIDKFPISRPNLTFSTLTVSNMSPEDSSIYLCSAGTNQETQYFGPGTRLLVL.

CDR3 region: CASSPRSGTGELFF. This chain links TRBV5-1 with TRBJ2-2; TCRdb gives TRBD2 as the D gene, but with no DNA this cannot be confirmed. Germline-derived CDR1 and CDR2 are SGHRS and YFSETQ. The CDR3 is made up of 14 amino acids.

V gene TRBV12-3 or TRBV12-4 combines with J gene TRBJ1-4; TCRdb calls TRBD1, which cannot be checked without DNA. The CDR3 contains 14 residues. The CDR3 loop is CASSAQVVNEKLFF.

The chain carries TRBV4-1 and TRBJ2-1; the D call from TCRdb, TRBD2, cannot be confirmed without DNA. The length of the CDR3 is 16 residues. Germline V gene lookup returns CDR1 MGHRA and CDR2 YSYEKL. The CDR3 is CASSQPTSGSGNEQFF.

This rearrangement joins TRBV18 to TRBJ2-7; TCRdb's D gene call, TRBD2, goes unchecked for lack of DNA. This CDR3 spans 18 amino acids. Germline CDR1 reads KGHSH; CDR2 reads LQKENI. This CDR3 reads CASSPPGLAGLASYEQYF.

The rearrangement uses TRBV7-9 and TRBJ2-5; TCRdb designates TRBD2, a call that cannot be tested without DNA. The CDR3 length is 13 residues. The V gene's germline CDR1 is SEHNR and CDR2 FQNEAQ (reference sequence). CDR3 protein: CASSYGTSGTQYF.

The CDR3 reads CASSSFDGGEKLFF. The chain employs TRBV11-2 and TRBJ1-4; TCRdb returns TRBD1, unconfirmable since there is no DNA. CDR1 is SGHAT, CDR2 FQNNGV, per germline. The CDR3 is made up of 14 amino acids.

V is TRBV20-1 and J is TRBJ2-5; without DNA, the TCRdb call of TRBD1 cannot be checked. The length of the CDR3 is 15 residues. CDR1 DFQATT and CDR2 SNEGSKA come from the germline V gene (reference sequence). The CDR3 reads CSAIRTGDGVETQYF.

The CDR3 reads CASRDRAGNNEQFF. The chain recombines TRBV19 with TRBJ2-1; TCRdb reports TRBD1, a call that lacks DNA to check it against. The CDR3 has 14 residues. Germline CDR1 reads LNHDA; CDR2 reads SQIVND (reference sequence).

V usage is TRBV6-1 and J usage is TRBJ2-6. Germline CDR1 is MNHNS and CDR2 is SASEGT. The CDR3 has 16 amino acids. The CDR3 here is CASSEGQGSGANVLTF.